The TCR beta chain under discussion was sequenced for a study of PD-1 blockade in classical Hodgkin lymphoma. TCRdb's table, derived via immunoSEQ multiplex PCR, lists solely in-frame clones and lacks some. The table has 20,000 to 25,000 clones, over 65% seen once. After autologous stem cell transplantation all patients relapsed, and prior brentuximab vedotin exposure differed between cohorts. This clone showed up just once. Germline V lookup: CDR1 MGHDK, CDR2 SYGVNS. This CDR3 comprises 13 residues. Trimming removed 9 bases from V and 7 bases from J; junction bases left unmatched: 9. The J gene is TRBJ2-1, the V gene TRBV25-1; TRBD1 agrees at 7 bases. The TCR was taken from a human donor with classical Hodgkin lymphoma. Sequencing was performed on peripheral blood mononuclear cells (PBMCs), taken before the second cycle of nivolumab. The CDR3, as DNA: TGTGCCAGACTAGACAGGGCCGAGAATGAGCAGTTCTTC. Residues: CARLDRAENEQFF.